Below, 31 T cell receptor beta chains from the same sample are listed, as sequenced in a study of blood T cell repertoires in COVID-19. Only in-frame clones appear in the TCRdb table, and some are missing; sequencing was by immunoSEQ multiplex PCR. The sample lists tens of thousands of clones; 93% were seen once. The sequenced material came from peripheral blood. The source of these receptors is a human donor in a cohort sampled during active COVID-19.

CDR3 sequence (DNA): TGTGCCAGCAGCCATTCGCCCGGACATTTTGAGCAGTTCTTC. The encoded protein is CASSHSPGHFEQFF. The gene calls are TRBV3-1 (or the pseudogene TRBV3-2) and TRBJ2-1; D may be TRBD1 (5 bases). Looked up from germline, CDR1 is LGHDT and CDR2 is YNNKEL (reference sequence). The CDR3 loop spans 14 amino acids. V lost 3 bases, J lost 9 bases, and 15 bases lay in between.

The chain employs TRBV19 and TRBJ1-5; D is undetermined. CDR3 size: 13 residues. V shed 4 bases and J shed 4 bases, with 8 bases lying between them. Germline assignment: CDR1 LNHDA and CDR2 SQIVND (reference sequence). CDR3 coding DNA: TGTGCCAGTAGTAAGGGAGCAAATCAGCCCCAGCATTTT. Protein: CASSKGANQPQHF.

The CDR3 region has the DNA TGTGCCAGTAGTATAGACCACCCCAGAGAGCTGTTTTTT. It is translated as CASSIDHPRELFF. The chain combines TRBV19 with TRBJ2-2, with D unclear. From germline, CDR1 is LNHDA and CDR2 SQIVND (reference sequence). V was clipped by 0 bases and J by 11 bases, with 10 bases between them. This CDR3 is built from 13 residues.

The chain joins TRBV5-6 to TRBJ2-3, with TRBD2 matching over 11 bases. Looked up from germline, CDR1 is SGHDT and CDR2 is YYEEEE. J gave up 4 bases and V 1 base, and 8 bases lay outside the gene matches. The CDR3 runs to 17 residues. The CDR3 protein is CASSLFSGGAVADTQYF. CDR3 coding DNA: TGTGCCAGCAGCTTGTTTAGCGGGGGGGCCGTAGCAGATACGCAGTATTTT.

The chain recombines TRBV5-4 with TRBJ2-1; 12 nucleotides match TRBD2. Trimming took 1 base from V and 8 from J; bases not matched to a gene: 4. This CDR3 has 15 amino acids. In germline, CDR1 is SGHNT, CDR2 YYREEE (reference sequence). Written as DNA, the CDR3 is TGTGCCAGCAGCTTGAGACTAGCGGGAGTCCATGAGCAGTTCTTC. Translation: CASSLRLAGVHEQFF.

The chain combines TRBV5-8 with TRBJ1-4; 11 nucleotides align to TRBD1. Unmatched junction bases numbered 5, after V lost 4 bases and J lost 0 bases. CDR1 and CDR2 (germline): SGHTS, YDEGEE. The CDR3 totals 17 residues. CDR3 nucleotides: TGTGCCAGCAGCGAGGACAGGGGGCTTTCAACTAATGAAAAACTGTTTTTT. As protein: CASSEDRGLSTNEKLFF.

J is TRBJ2-7 and V is TRBV3-1 (or the pseudogene TRBV3-2); unclear D gene. CDR1 LGHDT and CDR2 YNNKEL come from the germline V gene (reference sequence). The CDR3 sequence is 13 residues long. The V gene lost 0 bases and the J gene lost 3 bases, with 6 bases spanning the gap. CDR3 bases: TGTGCCAGCAGCCAAGATCCTCTCTACGAGCAGTACTTC. This gives the protein CASSQDPLYEQYF.

This chain uses TRBV27 with TRBJ2-7; perhaps TRBD2 as D (6 bases). Between the trimmed V and J ends, which lost 5 bases and 7 bases, there was a span of 27 bases. The CDR3 extends over 17 amino acids. Germline lookup yields CDR1 MNHEY and CDR2 SMNVEV (reference sequence). DNA of the CDR3: TGTGCCAGCAGTCCCCACTTATCAGGGAAGGGCCGGGGGGAGCAGTACTTC. Translation gives CASSPHLSGKGRGEQYF.

This clone showed up just once. The chain joins TRBV29-1 to TRBJ2-1, with 13 bases fitting TRBD2. The CDR3 spans 16 residues. With 7 bases clipped from V and 2 bases from J, the junction kept 8 bases outside the gene matches. The germline V gene has CDR1 SQVTM and CDR2 ANQGSEA. CDR3 bases: TGCAGCGCTCCGGGACTAGCGGGAAGCGCCTACAATGAGCAGTTCTTC. This gives the protein CSAPGLAGSAYNEQFF.

The CDR3 protein is CASSLIGQGYTEAFF. The CDR3 DNA follows: TGTGCCAGCAGCTTAATAGGACAGGGGTACACTGAAGCTTTCTTT. This rearrangement joins TRBV7-9 to TRBJ1-1; 9 bases align to TRBD1. The CDR3 spans 15 residues. The junction had 4 bases not matched to a gene; V was cut back by 2 bases and J by 3 bases. The germline V gene encodes CDR1 SEHNR and CDR2 FQNEAQ (reference sequence).

The V call is TRBV5-8, the J call TRBJ2-7, with 7 bases aligning to TRBD1. The germline gives CDR1 SGHTS, CDR2 YDEGEE. V gave up 3 bases and J gave up 5 bases; unmatched junction bases: 11. CDR3 length: 15 residues. In nucleotides, the CDR3 is TGTGCCAGCAGCTCCTCCCGGGACAGCACCAACGAGCAGTACTTC. Translated, it gives CASSSSRDSTNEQYF.

The rearrangement joins TRBV5-6 to TRBJ2-4, with TRBD1 identical over 8 bases. The CDR3 sequence is 15 residues long. CDR1 is SGHDT and CDR2 is YYEEEE in the germline V gene. J gave up 5 bases and V 4 bases, and 8 bases lay outside the gene matches. CDR3 loop: CASSRQGSYQNIQYF. The CDR3 nucleotides read TGTGCCAGCAGCCGACAGGGGTCCTATCAAAACATTCAGTACTTC.

This chain uses TRBV19 with TRBJ1-2; 10 bases map to TRBD1. This CDR3 has 14 residues. Trimming removed 7 bases from V and 5 bases from J; junction bases left unmatched: 7. In germline, CDR1 is LNHDA, CDR2 SQIVND (reference sequence). The chain's CDR3 is CASTAGTGEYGYTF. The CDR3 coding sequence is TGTGCCAGTACGGCAGGGACAGGGGAATATGGCTACACCTTC.

CDR3 protein: CATRENTEAFF. CDR3 in DNA: TGTGCCACTCGGGAGAACACTGAAGCTTTCTTT. The chain combines TRBV27 with TRBJ1-1; D unresolved. Deletions cut 10 bases from V and 1 base from J, with 7 bases between. The CDR3 is made up of 11 amino acids. Per germline, CDR1 MNHEY and CDR2 SMNVEV (reference sequence).

The J gene is TRBJ1-2, the V gene TRBV4-2; D may be TRBD1 (6 bases). The CDR3 is made up of 16 amino acids. Trimming left V 2 bases short and J 14 bases short, with 27 bases between. Looked up from germline, CDR1 is LGHNA and CDR2 is YNFKEQ. The CDR3 is CASSQQAQQGGVVMTF. In DNA, the CDR3 is TGTGCCAGCAGCCAACAAGCACAACAGGGCGGAGTGGTCATGACCTTC.

The genes are TRBV6-6 and TRBJ1-1, with a weak D call TRBD1 (5 bases). The germline V and J ends were trimmed by 0 bases and 7 bases, with 12 bases remaining between them. This CDR3 has 14 residues. CDR1 is MNHNY and CDR2 is SVGAGI in the germline V gene (reference sequence). The CDR3 DNA sequence: TGTGCCAGCAGTTACTCAGGGGCTATCGATGAAGCTTTCTTT. Its protein product is CASSYSGAIDEAFF.

The chain carries TRBV30 and TRBJ2-2; 10 bases align to TRBD2. The CDR3 is 18 amino acids. Per germline, CDR1 GTSNPN and CDR2 SVGIG (reference sequence). V shed 0 bases and J 4 bases; nucleotides not matched to a gene: 11. In DNA form, the CDR3 reads TGTGCCTGGAGTGTACCGGCTAGCGGGAGTTTTGGCACCGGGGAGCTGTTTTTT. Protein: CAWSVPASGSFGTGELFF.

V usage is TRBV10-2 and J usage is TRBJ1-1; D gene ambiguous. The CDR3 extends over 14 amino acids. V was trimmed by 2 bases and J by 11 bases, leaving 18 bases between them. Germline values: CDR1 WSHSY, CDR2 SAAADI. CDR3 loop: CASSEIGIPRKAFF. The CDR3 DNA sequence: TGCGCCAGCAGTGAGATTGGCATCCCTAGGAAGGCTTTCTTT.

The rearrangement links TRBV3-1 (or the pseudogene TRBV3-2) to TRBJ2-1; D is undetermined. CDR3 size: 13 residues. Trimming removed 3 bases at V and 6 bases at J, with 9 bases between. CDR1 LGHDT and CDR2 YNNKEL come from the germline V gene (reference sequence). CDR3 sequence: CASSQFLSNEQFF. The DNA of the CDR3 is TGTGCCAGCAGCCAGTTCCTTAGCAATGAGCAGTTCTTC.

This chain joins TRBV30 and TRBJ1-5; D uncertain. V gave up 2 bases and J gave up 2 bases, with 13 bases separating them. Germline V gene lookup returns CDR1 GTSNPN and CDR2 SVGIG (reference sequence). The CDR3 is made up of 15 amino acids. CDR3 amino acids: CAWSNPYFRNQPQHF. In DNA, the CDR3 is TGTGCCTGGAGTAACCCCTATTTTCGCAATCAGCCCCAGCATTTT.

V is TRBV7-9 and J is TRBJ1-6; 7 bases fit TRBD1. Germline values: CDR1 SEHNR, CDR2 FQNEAQ (reference sequence). J gave up 7 bases and V 0 bases, and 6 bases lay outside the gene matches. The CDR3 sequence is 16 residues long. CDR3 region: CASSLARDSPNSPLHF. The CDR3 DNA reads as TGTGCCAGCAGCTTAGCGCGGGACAGCCCGAATTCACCCCTCCACTTT.

The chain couples TRBV27 to TRBJ1-2; 8 bases align to TRBD1. Looked up from germline, CDR1 is MNHEY and CDR2 is SMNVEV (reference sequence). Trimming removed 3 bases from V and 8 bases from J; junction bases left unmatched: 5. The CDR3 runs to 13 residues. This CDR3 is CASSFRTGYGYTF. The CDR3 DNA sequence: TGTGCCAGCAGTTTTCGGACAGGGTACGGCTACACCTTC.

The chain couples TRBV15 to TRBJ2-5; the D is unclear. Germline assignment: CDR1 LNHNV and CDR2 YYDKDF (reference sequence). CDR3 length equals 15 residues. Trimming took 0 bases from V and 3 from J, leaving 11 bases between them. As DNA, the CDR3 is TGTGCCACCAGCAGAGATCCAACAGTCGAAGAGACCCAGTACTTC. Amino acids: CATSRDPTVEETQYF.

This rearrangement joins TRBV18 to TRBJ2-3, with 9 bases identical to TRBD2. This CDR3 spans 15 amino acids. Germline V gene lookup returns CDR1 KGHSH and CDR2 LQKENI. The ends lost 2 bases at V and 6 bases at J; junction bases unmatched: 6. CDR3 sequence reads: CASSPSLAGTDTQYF. In DNA form, the CDR3 reads TGTGCCAGCTCACCATCCCTAGCGGGAACGGATACGCAGTATTTT.

The chain links TRBV19 to TRBJ2-1, with a tentative D call TRBD2 (5 bases). The CDR3 extends over 15 amino acids. Trimming cost V 1 base and J 4 bases, with 11 bases left between them. Per the germline V gene, CDR1 is LNHDA and CDR2 is SQIVND (reference sequence). DNA for the CDR3: TGTGCCAGTAGTATAGGGTCTACGGGGTACAATGAGCAGTTCTTC. It specifies CASSIGSTGYNEQFF.

This clone has more than one count but fewer than ten. The chain is built from TRBV5-1 and TRBJ1-5; D is unresolved. There are 15 residues in the CDR3. The V end was cut by 0 bases, the J end by 6 bases, with 13 bases between. Germline assignment: CDR1 SGHRS and CDR2 YFSETQ. CDR3 residues: CASSLGPNLGQPQHF. The CDR3 region has the DNA TGCGCCAGCAGCTTGGGCCCTAATCTAGGTCAGCCCCAGCATTTT.

This clone was detected once. This chain connects TRBV19 to TRBJ2-3; TRBD2 aligns across 8 bases. The V gene's germline CDR1 is LNHDA and CDR2 SQIVND (reference sequence). This CDR3 region has 16 residues. V was clipped by 1 base and J by 4 bases; unmatched bases: 7. The CDR3 here is CASSIGSGGSADTQYF. CDR3 in DNA: TGTGCCAGTAGTATAGGGAGCGGGGGTAGCGCAGATACGCAGTATTTT.

V and J are TRBV15 and TRBJ2-1; D ambiguous. There are 13 residues in the CDR3. Germline V gene data show CDR1 as LNHNV and CDR2 as YYDKDF (reference sequence). V lost 6 bases to trimming and J lost 3 bases, with 9 bases between them. CDR3 in amino acids: CATSHSNYNEQFF. As DNA, the CDR3 is TGTGCCACCAGTCACAGCAACTACAATGAGCAGTTCTTC.

The V and J genes are TRBV5-1 and TRBJ1-5; D is perhaps TRBD1 (5 bases). Looked up from germline, CDR1 is SGHRS and CDR2 is YFSETQ. This CDR3 region has 14 residues. V gave up 0 bases and J gave up 3 bases, with 7 bases separating them. CDR3 sequence (DNA): TGCGCCAGCAGCTTGGGACAGCCCAATCAGCCCCAGCATTTT. Translating gives CASSLGQPNQPQHF.

This chain links TRBV5-6 with TRBJ1-1, with D uncertain. The CDR3 spans 12 residues. The ends were cut back, 0 bases at V and 3 bases at J, with 3 bases in the middle. Germline loops: CDR1 SGHDT, CDR2 YYEEEE. The CDR3 DNA is TGTGCCAGCAGCTTGGGAGACACTGAAGCTTTCTTT. As protein: CASSLGDTEAFF.

The CDR3 nucleotides are TGTGCCAGCAGTCAGGGCACGAACACCGGGGAGCTGTTTTTT. Translated, it gives CASSQGTNTGELFF. V is TRBV27 and J is TRBJ2-2; the D gene is possibly TRBD1 (5 bases). This CDR3 has 14 amino acids. V lost 5 bases and J lost 0, with 7 bases in between. Germline-derived CDR1 and CDR2 are MNHEY and SMNVEV (reference sequence).